These T cell receptor beta chains were read from a single sample in a study of T cell changes during pregnancy in multiple sclerosis. The table came from immunoSEQ multiplex PCR; TCRdb's copy has only in-frame clones and leaves some out. The table lists about 87,000 clones, 85% to 95% of them singletons. This sample comprised peripheral blood, obtained in the third trimester of pregnancy. All receptors derive from a female donor in good health, enrolled as a control in a pregnancy study. Each CDR3 is given with its conserved first and last residue. Clone sizes are given selectively: once, few, many, or a class where the clone is expanded.

abundance	v_gene	len	j_gene	CDR3aa
.	TRBV25-1	14	TRBJ2-2	CASSEEGPIGELFF
.	TRBV6-1	15	TRBJ2-7	CASRSSGRKGYEQYF
.	TRBV20-1	10	TRBJ2-4	CSARPTSEYF
.	TRBV14	13	TRBJ2-7	CASSQGTRAGQYF
.	TRBV6-6	13	TRBJ2-7	CASSPGLALEQYF
.	TRBV28	22	TRBJ2-3	CASSMDSLDAKLAGESTDTQYF
.	TRBV30	12	TRBJ1-1	CAWSLMNTEAFF
.	TRBV21-1	17	TRBJ1-5	CASSSMAVRYSNQPQHF
.	TRBV5-1	16	TRBJ2-5	CASSLDTQGAGETQYF
.	TRBV4-2	15	TRBJ2-3	CASSRAGEHTDTQYF
.	TRBV5-1	14	TRBJ1-3	CASSPDREGNTIYF
.	TRBV6-1	14	TRBJ1-5	CASSEAPRGQPQHF
.	TRBV28	17	TRBJ2-5	CASTHISHRDRGETQYF
.	TRBV2	13	TRBJ1-1	CASTDYSPQRAFF
.	TRBV28	15	TRBJ2-1	CASSYRLAGMDEQFF
.	TRBV2	14	TRBJ2-7	CASSENGVSYEQYF
.	TRBV2	12	TRBJ2-5	CASTYERETQYF
once	TRBV14	18	TRBJ2-1	CASSQEIRGQGYYNEQFF
.	TRBV5-1	18	TRBJ2-7	CASSLGVASGGGAYEQYF
once	TRBV7-8	13	TRBJ2-3	CASSSEQGDTQYF
once	TRBV4-1	17	TRBJ2-3	CASSQKIGTGGVYTQYF
.	TRBV7-9	12	TRBJ2-7	CASSRDRGEQYF
.	TRBV28	12	TRBJ2-7	CASRDRIYEQYF
.	TRBV27	13	TRBJ2-3	CASSLTLTDTQYF
.	TRBV28	16	TRBJ2-7	CASSFQPRTGTYEQYF
.	TRBV4-1	18	TRBJ2-2	CASSLGLAGSPNTGELFF
.	TRBV2	18	TRBJ2-1	CASSRTDTLAALDNEQFF
.	TRBV28	18	TRBJ2-2	CASRGTSGRSANTGELFF
.	TRBV29-1	13	TRBJ2-3	CSVYGGGADTQYF
.	TRBV13	15	TRBJ2-1	CASSFAAISYNEQFF
.	TRBV28	14	TRBJ2-5	CASSPGTEQETQYF
.	TRBV5-1	16	TRBJ2-2	CASSLARALGTGELFF
.	TRBV7-9	14	TRBJ1-4	CASSRTGSREKLFF
.	TRBV2	14	TRBJ1-4	CASIREATNEKLFF
.	TRBV5-1	13	TRBJ1-1	CASRTGVGTEAFF
.	TRBV2	15	TRBJ1-5	CASRGTGPSNQPQHF
.	TRBV27	15	TRBJ2-6	CASSLARSGANVLTF
.	TRBV5-6	15	TRBJ1-5	CASSAWTGDNQPQHF
once	TRBV6-4	16	TRBJ2-5	CASSEQRGLAEETQYF
.	TRBV10-3	14	TRBJ1-1	CAISTRDRGGQAFF
.	TRBV5-1	13	TRBJ2-2	CASSLLSTGELFF
.	TRBV30	15	TRBJ2-3	CASSGLASSTDTQYF
.	TRBV7-9	17	TRBJ1-3	CASSLDFQGPLGNTIYF
.	TRBV6-6	15	TRBJ2-7	CASSGVGGNSYEQYF